Below, 8 T cell receptor beta chains from the same sample are listed, as sequenced in a study of T cell responses to AZD1222 COVID-19 vaccine. Method: immunoSEQ multiplex PCR; TCRdb's copy keeps in-frame clones and lacks some. The sample lists 95,000 or so clones; roughly 88% were seen once. The sequences come from peripheral blood, collected on day 0 of AZD1222 vaccination. These receptor sequences come from an adult in good health.

The V and J genes are TRBV6-5 and TRBJ2-5, with a weak D call TRBD1 (7 bases). The ends were cut back, 8 bases at V and 4 bases at J, with 14 bases in the middle. This CDR3 region has 13 residues. Germline CDR1 and CDR2: MNHEY and SVGAGI. Here the CDR3 DNA reads TGTGCCAGCCAGGGGGGTTTTTTAGAGACCCAGTACTTC. Translation: CASQGGFLETQYF.

This clone was detected only once. The chain is built from TRBV5-6 and TRBJ2-5; D possibly corresponds to TRBD2 (5 bases). Trimming stripped 4 bases from V and 7 bases from J, with 14 bases between. Looked up from germline, CDR1 is SGHDT and CDR2 is YYEEEE. The CDR3 runs 13 residues. The CDR3 coding sequence is TGTGCCAGCAGCATCCGCGGGCTGGGGACCCAGTACTTC. It codes for CASSIRGLGTQYF. Combining the CDR3 with reference TRBV5-6 and TRBJ2-5 gives the whole variable domain DAGVTQSPTHLIKTRGQQVTLRCSPKSGHDTVSWYQQALGQGPQFIFQYYEEEERQRGNFPDRFSGHQFPNYSSELNVNALLLGDSALYLCASSIRGLGTQYFGPGTRLLVL.

The CDR3 nucleotides read TGTGCCAGCAGCTTAGCGGGGCTATCGGAGACCCAGTACTTC. Its translation is CASSLAGLSETQYF. The chain couples TRBV7-2 to TRBJ2-5, with D possibly TRBD1 on 5 matching bases. This CDR3 has 14 residues. Germline assignment: CDR1 SGHTA and CDR2 FQGNSA. V lost 0 bases and J lost 5, with 10 bases in between.

The rearrangement joins TRBV28 to TRBJ2-7; the D is unclear. Looked up from germline, CDR1 is MDHEN and CDR2 is SYDVKM. V lost 4 bases and J lost 6, with 16 bases in between. This CDR3 contains 14 residues. The CDR3 region is CASSYLQGPREQYF. CDR3 bases: TGTGCCAGCAGTTACCTCCAAGGGCCACGCGAGCAGTACTTC. Complete variable domain (other parts from reference TRBV28 and TRBJ2-7): DVKVTQSSRYLVKRTGEKVFLECVQDMDHENMFWYRQDPGLGLRLIYFSYDVKMKEKGDIPEGYSVSREKKERFSLILESASTNQTSMYLCASSYLQGPREQYFGPGTRLTVT.

There are a few counts of this clone. The J gene is TRBJ1-2, the V gene TRBV19; D ambiguous. The CDR3 loop spans 12 amino acids. V was clipped by 1 base and J by 10 bases, with 10 bases between them. Germline V gene sequence: CDR1 LNHDA, CDR2 SQIVND (reference sequence). CDR3 in DNA: TGTGCCAGTAGTATAGGAACGCTCCACTACACCTTC. It yields the protein CASSIGTLHYTF.

The chain joins TRBV4-1 to TRBJ1-5; D uncertain. The V and J ends lost 2 bases and 4 bases respectively, with 6 bases between them. The CDR3 is 13 amino acids. CDR1 and CDR2 (germline): MGHRA, YSYEKL. The CDR3 DNA is TGCGCCAGCAGCCAATGGGGAAATCAGCCCCAGCATTTT. Protein: CASSQWGNQPQHF.

The chain is built from TRBV11-1 and TRBJ2-7, with unresolved D. Germline values: CDR1 SGHAT, CDR2 FQDESV (reference sequence). V lost 7 bases and J 4 bases, leaving 17 bases between the germline ends. CDR3 length equals 14 residues. DNA of the CDR3: TGTGCCAGCACCCTAAATTTCGGCAGTTACGAGCAGTACTTC. Translated: CASTLNFGSYEQYF.

The V and J genes are TRBV10-3 and TRBJ1-1; tentatively, D is TRBD1 (5 bases). CDR3 length: 14 residues. Looked up from germline, CDR1 is ENHRY and CDR2 is SYGVKD. The ends were cut back, 3 bases at V and 9 bases at J, with 17 bases in the middle. The CDR3 DNA reads as TGTGCCATCAGTGACGCCGGGACTAACGGCAAAGCTTTCTTT. Translating it yields CAISDAGTNGKAFF.